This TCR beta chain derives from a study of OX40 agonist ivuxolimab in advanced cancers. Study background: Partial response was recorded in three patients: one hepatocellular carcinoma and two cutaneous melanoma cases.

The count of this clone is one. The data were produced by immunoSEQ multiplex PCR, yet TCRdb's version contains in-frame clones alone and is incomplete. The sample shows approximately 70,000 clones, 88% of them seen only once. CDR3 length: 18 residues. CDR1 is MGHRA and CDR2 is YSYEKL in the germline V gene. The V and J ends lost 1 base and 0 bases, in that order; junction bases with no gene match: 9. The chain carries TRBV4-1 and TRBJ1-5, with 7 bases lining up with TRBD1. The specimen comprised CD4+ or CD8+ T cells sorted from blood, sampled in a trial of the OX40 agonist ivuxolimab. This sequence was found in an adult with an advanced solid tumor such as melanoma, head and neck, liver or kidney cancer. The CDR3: CASSQGPDRDYSNQPQHF. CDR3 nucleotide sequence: TGCGCCAGCAGCCAAGGACCCGACAGGGACTATAGCAATCAGCCCCAGCATTTT.